Listed below are T cell receptor beta chains from one sample, sequenced in a study of cytomegalovirus exposure and HLA in healthy donors. TCRdb keeps only in-frame clones here, not all; method: immunoSEQ multiplex PCR. The sample includes 150,000 to 180,000 clones, approximately 74% of them seen just once. Sample: PBMCs. The receptors were sampled from a man between 18 and 35 years old in good health and CMV-seronegative. Each CDR3 is given with its conserved first and last residue.

CASSSGQPGNYEQYF	TRBJ2-7	TRBV7-2
CASSLVQVREKLFF	TRBJ1-4	TRBV5-6
CASSYRRRMNEKLFF	TRBJ1-4	TRBV2
CASSLGAGASDTQYF	TRBJ2-3	TRBV5-1
CASSGRTGGDGYTF	TRBJ1-2	TRBV2
CASRGQASSYEQYF	TRBJ2-7	TRBV2
CASGLRTQGLVQPQHF	TRBJ1-5	TRBV12-5
CASSLVIGSEQYF	TRBJ2-7	TRBV7-9
CASSFSHPDTISGANVLTF	TRBJ2-6	TRBV7-9
CASSSAGGGSYEQYF	TRBJ2-7	TRBV5-1
CASSYSSRGDQPQHF	TRBJ1-5	TRBV6-6
CAISESRQGARTEAFF	TRBJ1-1	TRBV10-3
CASSPSDSQETQYF	TRBJ2-5	TRBV28
CASSGQPANTGELFF	TRBJ2-2	TRBV6-5
CASSLDPGTSSHEQFF	TRBJ2-1	TRBV5-1
CASSSLQGSGANVLTF	TRBJ2-6	TRBV7-9
CASSLYGSSYEQYF	TRBJ2-7	TRBV5-6
CASSYGGDSYEQYF	TRBJ2-7	TRBV13
CASSLVPTTSATDTQYF	TRBJ2-3	TRBV7-6
CASSSGGQPQHF	TRBJ1-5	TRBV11-2
CASSLLDRGLGQPQHF	TRBJ1-5	TRBV19
CASTLNRGYNEQFF	TRBJ2-1	TRBV5-1
CASSLRQGINTGELFF	TRBJ2-2	TRBV7-3
CASSERLTGANTEAFF	TRBJ1-1	TRBV2
CASSEGGGVPYGYTF	TRBJ1-2	TRBV2
CASSLAGQGGQPQHF	TRBJ1-5	TRBV5-1
CASSLSARGFSTNEKLFF	TRBJ1-4	TRBV5-1
CASSLRTGENIQYF	TRBJ2-4	TRBV5-4
CASSTGQGLAGELFF	TRBJ2-2	TRBV7-2
CASSPPGRGIWDRTEAFF	TRBJ1-1	TRBV18
CASRLAGGPGTGELFF	TRBJ2-2	TRBV7-2
CASSKGQGGVTEAFF	TRBJ1-1	TRBV7-3
CASSQDLFWRIVSTDTQYF	TRBJ2-3	TRBV4-1
CASSLGGEGYGYTF	TRBJ1-2	TRBV7-2
CASSTSTGRRGYGYTF	TRBJ1-2	TRBV11-2
CASRRTGAGANVLTF	TRBJ2-6	TRBV2
CASSSQGATEAFF	TRBJ1-1	TRBV11-2
CASSLSVASGNTIYF	TRBJ1-3	TRBV27
CASSKEVSPGLTGTDTQYF	TRBJ2-3	TRBV21-1
CASSPSDRGGSPLHF	TRBJ1-6	TRBV5-6